This TCR beta chain was recorded in a study of blood T cells in healthy people across ages. This CDR3 region has 15 residues. The germline V gene has CDR1 SGDLS and CDR2 YYNGEE. Between the trimmed V and J ends, which lost 0 bases and 5 bases, there was a span of 13 bases. It was with a sample-barcoded 5' primer and a J-beta primer mix that a second PCR of roughly 6 to 12 cycles was run. Each CDR3 protein gets one entry after TCRdb re-called the 5' RACE reads with MiXCR. This sample has 540,000 or so distinct CDR3 sequences; around 48% occur once, and the top ten carry 20% to 25%. The sequencing sample was made of blood. V is TRBV9 and J is TRBJ2-3; the D gene is possibly TRBD1 (6 bases). This clonotype was obtained from an elderly man in good health. Here the CDR3 reads CASSVVQGHVDTQYF. Written as DNA, the CDR3 is TGTGCCAGCAGCGTAGTTCAGGGGCACGTAGATACGCAGTATTTT.